A selection of T cell receptor beta chains follows, all from one sample in a study of shared clonotypes between healthy human individuals. Generated by immunoSEQ multiplex PCR, the TCRdb table keeps only in-frame clones and is missing some. There are nearly 750,000 clones in the sample; around 77% occur only once, and over 1.5% lies in the top ten. The sequencing input was memory CD4+ T cells sorted from blood. Every receptor here comes from a woman in her thirties in good health. CDR3s include the opening cysteine and the closing phenylalanine or tryptophan. Each record gives: V gene, D gene, clone size, J gene, CDR3 protein, CDR3 DNA. A D gene is named only where the DNA matches it firmly. Part of the rows lack a size; the others show once, few, many or a class for expanded clones.

>TRBV27|NA|NA|TRBJ2-1
CASSASRLRPNEQFF
TGTGCCAGCAGTGCCTCCAGACTGAGACCCAATGAGCAGTTCTTC
>TRBV12-5|NA|once|TRBJ1-2
CASGLAATGQDGYTF
TGTGCTAGTGGTTTGGCGGCTACAGGGCAAGATGGCTACACCTTC
>TRBV27|TRBD2|NA|TRBJ2-1
CASSLSSGRLSSYNEQFF
TGTGCCAGCAGTTTGTCTAGCGGGAGATTGAGCTCCTACAATGAGCAGTTCTTC
>TRBV7-2|TRBD2|once|TRBJ2-5
CASSLGPKRDQYF
TGTGCCAGCAGCTTAGGGCCCAAGCGGGACCAGTACTTC
>TRBV6-5|TRBD1|NA|TRBJ1-2
CASSPDRGQHGYTF
TGTGCCAGCAGTCCGGACAGGGGACAACATGGCTACACCTTC
>TRBV5-1|NA|few|TRBJ1-2
CASSLLETNYGYTF
TGCGCCAGCAGCTTGCTCGAAACTAACTATGGCTACACCTTC
>TRBV25-1|TRBD2|NA|TRBJ2-3
CASSESQREVSTDTQYF
TGTGCCAGCAGTGAATCCCAGCGGGAGGTGAGCACAGATACGCAGTATTTT
>TRBV6-1|TRBD1|NA|TRBJ1-2
CASSGRAGGIGYTF
TGTGCCAGCAGTGGGCGCGCAGGGGGGATTGGCTACACCTTC
>TRBV5-7|NA|NA|TRBJ2-7
CASSFPGYDPLQYF
TGTGCCAGCAGCTTCCCGGGCTACGACCCCCTACAGTACTTC
>TRBV7-9|NA|NA|TRBJ2-6
CASSLQSGANVLTF
TGTGCCAGCAGCTTACAGTCTGGGGCCAACGTCCTGACTTTC
>TRBV29-1|TRBD1|NA|TRBJ1-5
CSVGQGGNNQPQHF
TGCAGCGTCGGACAGGGGGGAAACAATCAGCCCCAGCATTTT
>TRBV4-2|TRBD2|NA|TRBJ2-2
CASSQVDGRANTGELFF
TGTGCCAGCAGCCAAGTAGACGGGAGGGCTAACACCGGGGAGCTGTTTTTT
>TRBV19|TRBD1|NA|TRBJ2-3
CASGGQGLNTDTQYF
TGTGCCAGTGGGGGACAGGGCCTAAACACAGATACGCAGTATTTT
>TRBV9|TRBD2|NA|TRBJ2-7
CASSVRREGRGEQYF
TGTGCCAGCAGCGTTCGGCGGGAGGGCCGCGGAGAGCAGTACTTC
>TRBV6-5|NA|NA|TRBJ1-2
CASSYSPLFGYGYTF
TGTGCCAGCAGTTACTCTCCTCTATTTGGCTATGGCTACACCTTC
>TRBV5-8|TRBD1|NA|TRBJ1-1
CASSLSARRGLSTEAFF
TGTGCCAGCAGCTTGTCGGCACGGAGGGGGCTGAGCACTGAAGCTTTCTTT
>TRBV27|TRBD1|NA|TRBJ1-5
CASSTGDSQPQHF
TGTGCCAGCAGTACAGGGGACAGTCAGCCCCAGCATTTT
>TRBV11-2|TRBD2|NA|TRBJ2-3
CASSSLAGGSDTQYF
TGTGCCAGCAGCTCCCTAGCGGGAGGGTCGGATACGCAGTATTTT
>TRBV18|TRBD2|NA|TRBJ2-1
CASSPPGLALYNEQFF
TGTGCCAGCTCACCACCTGGACTAGCGCTCTACAATGAGCAGTTCTTC
>TRBV29-1|TRBD1|NA|TRBJ1-1
CSVDRGRGTEAFF
TGCAGCGTGGACAGGGGTCGGGGCACTGAAGCTTTCTTT
>TRBV28|NA|once|TRBJ2-4
CASSLFGVAKNIQYF
TGTGCCAGCAGTTTATTTGGAGTAGCCAAAAACATTCAGTACTTC
>TRBV28|TRBD2|NA|TRBJ2-1
CASSLSSAGGGGEQFF
TGTGCCAGCAGTTTATCCTCAGCGGGAGGGGGAGGTGAGCAGTTCTTC
>TRBV28|NA|NA|TRBJ2-2
CASTSKGLRDSLRDTGELFF
TGTGCCAGCACCTCTAAAGGTCTGCGGGACTCTTTGCGGGACACCGGGGAGCTGTTTTTT
>TRBV6-5|NA|NA|TRBJ2-3
CASSKDGNTDTQYF
TGTGCCAGCAGTAAGGACGGTAACACAGATACGCAGTATTTT
>TRBV18|NA|NA|TRBJ1-5
CASSPPGAGNQPQHF
TGTGCCAGCTCTCCCCCAGGGGCTGGTAATCAGCCCCAGCATTTT
>TRBV29-1|NA|many|TRBJ2-7
CSVGFRGAYEQYF
TGCAGCGTTGGATTTAGGGGAGCGTACGAGCAGTACTTC
>TRBV21-1|NA|NA|TRBJ1-4
CASSFIEKLFF
TGTGCCAGCAGCTTTATTGAAAAACTGTTTTTT
>TRBV2|NA|NA|TRBJ2-7
CASTGTYSYEQYF
TGTGCCAGCACAGGGACTTACTCCTACGAGCAGTACTTC
>TRBV7-2|TRBD2|NA|TRBJ2-5
CASSLGAGETQYF
TGTGCCAGCAGCTTAGGAGCGGGGGAGACCCAGTACTTC
>TRBV29-1|TRBD2|NA|TRBJ2-5
CSAMSGSSGEETQYF
TGCAGCGCCATGTCGGGGTCTAGCGGGGAAGAGACCCAGTACTTC
>TRBV28|TRBD1|NA|TRBJ1-1
CASSPETGGSAEAFF
TGTGCCAGCAGTCCTGAAACAGGGGGCAGCGCTGAAGCTTTCTTT
>TRBV28|NA|NA|TRBJ2-6
CASSLGGPSGANVLTF
TGTGCCAGCAGTTTAGGCGGACCCTCTGGGGCCAACGTCCTGACTTTC
>TRBV7-9|TRBD2|NA|TRBJ2-3
CASSLMAGGTDTQYF
TGTGCCAGCAGCTTAATGGCGGGAGGCACAGATACGCAGTATTTT
>TRBV15|TRBD1|NA|TRBJ1-1
CATSRDLTGGYTEAFF
TGTGCCACCAGCAGAGACCTGACAGGGGGCTACACTGAAGCTTTCTTT
>TRBV23-1|NA|NA|TRBJ2-7
CASSQPQLFDFYEQYF
TGCGCCAGCAGTCAACCCCAGCTATTCGACTTCTACGAGCAGTACTTC
>TRBV19|TRBD1|NA|TRBJ2-1
CASSIRDRGLNEQFF
TGTGCCAGTAGTATCCGGGACAGGGGGCTTAATGAGCAGTTCTTC
>TRBV10-3|NA|NA|TRBJ2-3
CAIMSGGGTDTQYF
TGTGCCATCATGTCCGGGGGAGGCACAGATACGCAGTATTTT
>TRBV28|TRBD2|NA|TRBJ2-1
CASSLYRLAGRGEQFF
TGTGCCAGCAGTTTATATCGACTAGCGGGCCGAGGGGAGCAGTTCTTC
>TRBV6-1|NA|NA|TRBJ2-1
CASAIDRSSYNEQFF
TGTGCCAGCGCAATAGACAGGAGCTCCTACAATGAGCAGTTCTTC
>TRBV28|NA|NA|TRBJ1-2
CASLNGQTANYGYTF
TGTGCCAGTTTAAATGGACAGACAGCAAACTATGGCTACACCTTC
>TRBV30|TRBD2|NA|TRBJ2-3
CAWSVLRGATDTQYF
TGTGCCTGGAGTGTACTGCGGGGGGCTACAGATACGCAGTATTTT
>TRBV30|TRBD2|NA|TRBJ2-2
CAWSREEDTGELFF
TGTGCCTGGAGCCGGGAGGAGGACACCGGGGAGCTGTTTTTT
>TRBV7-2|NA|few|TRBJ1-2
CASSLVGGIEGYTF
TGTGCCAGCAGCTTAGTTGGGGGGATTGAGGGCTACACCTTC
>TRBV5-7|NA|NA|TRBJ1-1
CASRLSRNTEAFF
TGTGCCAGCAGGTTATCGCGGAACACTGAAGCTTTCTTT
>TRBV2|NA|NA|TRBJ2-7
CASRPGRSSYEQYF
TGTGCCAGCAGACCAGGGAGAAGCTCCTACGAGCAGTACTTC
>TRBV28|NA|NA|TRBJ2-7
CASSTGPPRSYEQYF
TGTGCCAGCAGTACCGGACCGCCTAGGTCCTACGAGCAGTACTTC
>TRBV9|NA|NA|TRBJ2-5
CASSPGAERAETQYF
TGTGCCAGCAGCCCAGGGGCGGAACGCGCGGAGACCCAGTACTTC
>TRBV6-6|NA|NA|TRBJ2-3
CASSRGGQSTDTQYF
TGTGCCAGCAGTAGAGGGGGGCAGAGTACAGATACGCAGTATTTT
>TRBV28|NA|NA|TRBJ1-5
CASSLPLVRQPQHF
TGTGCCAGCAGTTTACCGTTAGTCAGGCAGCCCCAGCATTTT